A selection of T cell receptor beta chains follows, all from one sample in a study of shared clonotypes between healthy human individuals. Data came from immunoSEQ multiplex PCR; TCRdb stores just in-frame clones and leaves some out. The table lists fewer than 850,000 clones, 96% of them singletons, with less than 0.25% in the top ten. The sample consisted of naive CD8+ T cells sorted from blood. The receptor set was obtained from a man aged 25-45 years in good health. CDR3s include the opening cysteine and the closing phenylalanine or tryptophan. A D gene is named only where the DNA matches it firmly. A clone size is listed for some rows: how often the clone was seen (once, few, many), or a class if it is expanded.

TRBV29-1	.	TRBJ2-1	.	TGCAGCGCTACTGGGAACAATGAGCAGTTCTTC	CSATGNNEQFF
TRBV5-1	.	TRBJ2-3	.	TGCGCCAGCAGCCCAGAAGCCCACATCACAGATACGCAGTATTTT	CASSPEAHITDTQYF
TRBV29-1	.	TRBJ2-7	.	TGCAGCGTTGAAGATAATCGGGGCGAGCAGTACTTC	CSVEDNRGEQYF
TRBV5-1	.	TRBJ2-2	.	TGCGCCAGCAGCTTCCAGGGAGGAGTGGGGGAGCTGTTTTTT	CASSFQGGVGELFF
TRBV10-3	.	TRBJ2-7	.	TGTGCCATCTCGCAAGCGAGTGGTTTACCCTCCTACGAGCAGTACTTC	CAISQASGLPSYEQYF
TRBV6-5	.	TRBJ2-2	.	TGTGCCAGCAGCTACAGGGTCACCGGGGAGCTGTTTTTT	CASSYRVTGELFF
TRBV7-2	once	TRBJ1-5	TRBD1	TGTGCCAGCAGCTTAGGGGGACAGGGTGGACAGCCCCAGCATTTT	CASSLGGQGGQPQHF
TRBV15	.	TRBJ2-5	.	TGTGCCACCAGCAGCCCAGAGCAAGAGACCCAGTACTTC	CATSSPEQETQYF
TRBV7-9	.	TRBJ2-1	TRBD2	TGTGCCAGCAGGAACCCTAGCGGGAGGGCCGGGTATCGAAATGAGCAGTTCTTC	CASRNPSGRAGYRNEQFF
TRBV2	once	TRBJ2-3	TRBD1	TGTGCCAGCAGTGACGACAGGGAAGCGGCCCTGGCAGATACGCAGTATTTT	CASSDDREAALADTQYF
TRBV7-9	once	TRBJ2-1	.	TGTGCCAGCAGCTCAACGCCTGTCCCATACAATGAGCAGTTCTTC	CASSSTPVPYNEQFF
TRBV19	.	TRBJ1-1	.	TGTGCCAGTAGTAGTTTAGGGAACACTGAAGCTTTCTTT	CASSSLGNTEAFF
TRBV30	.	TRBJ2-2	TRBD1	TGTGCCTGGAGTGTAACAGGGGCCGGGGAGCTGTTTTTT	CAWSVTGAGELFF
TRBV27	.	TRBJ1-5	TRBD1	TGTGCCAGCAGTCCCCAGGGGGCTCGCAATCAGCCCCAGCATTTT	CASSPQGARNQPQHF
TRBV27	once	TRBJ2-7	.	TGTGCCAGCAGTTTATCGCAGGGCTCCTACGAGCAGTACTTC	CASSLSQGSYEQYF
TRBV29-1	.	TRBJ2-1	TRBD2	TGCAGCGTTGTTGGTCGGACTAGCGGCTCCTACAATGAGCAGTTCTTC	CSVVGRTSGSYNEQFF
TRBV27	.	TRBJ2-1	TRBD2	TGTGCCAGTCGGACAGCGGGAGGGGGTGAGCAGTTCTTC	CASRTAGGGEQFF
TRBV29-1	.	TRBJ2-1	.	TGCAGCGTTGATCCCCAACGCGGGAATGAGCAGTTCTTC	CSVDPQRGNEQFF
TRBV7-8	.	TRBJ1-5	.	TGTGCCAGCAGCTTACAACGCTTTAATCAGCCCCAGCATTTT	CASSLQRFNQPQHF
TRBV5-5	.	TRBJ2-5	.	TGTGCCAGCAGCTTGGACATTCTGGTGACCCAGTACTTC	CASSLDILVTQYF
TRBV7-9	.	TRBJ2-1	TRBD2	TGTGCCAGCAGCGTGACTAGCGGGAGCGGTAATGAGCAGTTCTTC	CASSVTSGSGNEQFF
TRBV30	few	TRBJ2-7	.	TGTGCCTGGGCTGACTGGCAGGCCCGCTCCGAGCAGTACTTC	CAWADWQARSEQYF
TRBV29-1	.	TRBJ2-3	TRBD1	TGCAGCGTTGCGGGAACAGGGGGCGAGACAGATACGCAGTATTTT	CSVAGTGGETDTQYF
TRBV7-9	.	TRBJ2-3	.	TGTGCCAGCAGCCCTCGACAGGTCAGCACAGATACGCAGTATTTT	CASSPRQVSTDTQYF
TRBV13	.	TRBJ2-1	.	TGTGCCAGCAGCTTTCGGGACACCCACAATGAGCAGTTCTTC	CASSFRDTHNEQFF
TRBV5-5	.	TRBJ2-7	.	TGTGCCAGCAGCTTCTTGGAACAGGGCCTCTACGAGCAGTACTTC	CASSFLEQGLYEQYF
TRBV9	.	TRBJ2-7	TRBD1	TGTGCCAGCAGCGTTGAGACAGGGGAATTTCCCTACGAGCAGTACTTC	CASSVETGEFPYEQYF
TRBV7-9	.	TRBJ2-2	TRBD2	TGTGCCAGCAGCTTAGGCGGGAGTATTACCGGGGAGCTGTTTTTT	CASSLGGSITGELFF
TRBV29-1	.	TRBJ2-7	.	TGCAGCGTGACTTGGACAGCTTCCTACGAGCAGTACTTC	CSVTWTASYEQYF
TRBV30	.	TRBJ1-1	.	TGTGCCTGGGAGGTCCCGAACACTGAAGCTTTCTTT	CAWEVPNTEAFF
TRBV4-3	.	TRBJ1-1	.	TGCGCCAGCAGCCAAGAGGGGAGGGCGGTTGGAGCTTTCTTT	CASSQEGRAVGAFF
TRBV9	.	TRBJ2-7	.	TGTGCCAGCAGCGTATCGGGCGGGTACGAGCAGTACTTC	CASSVSGGYEQYF
TRBV7-7	once	TRBJ2-3	.	TGTGCTAGCAGCTTAGGAGGGGCTGGCACAGATACGCAGTATTTT	CASSLGGAGTDTQYF
TRBV29-1	.	TRBJ2-5	.	TGCAGCGTTGAAGAGGGGCGGACCTTTCAAGAGACCCAGTACTTC	CSVEEGRTFQETQYF
TRBV5-1	.	TRBJ1-2	.	TGCGCCAGCAGCTTGCGGGATAACTATGGCTACACCTTC	CASSLRDNYGYTF
TRBV19	once	TRBJ2-7	.	TGTGCCAGTAGTATAGGCCCCGGGAGTACCTACGAGCAGTACTTC	CASSIGPGSTYEQYF
TRBV7-2	once	TRBJ2-7	.	TGTGCCAGCAGCTTAGCGGAGGAATACGAGCAGTACTTC	CASSLAEEYEQYF
TRBV12-5	.	TRBJ1-3	.	TGTGCTAGTGGTTTGAAGGAAGTCTCTGGAAACACCATATATTTT	CASGLKEVSGNTIYF
TRBV7-2	.	TRBJ2-1	.	TGTGCCAGCAGCTTTGGATGGGGCTACAATGAGCAGTTCTTC	CASSFGWGYNEQFF
TRBV7-9	.	TRBJ2-5	TRBD2	TGTGCCAGCAGCCCACTAGCGGGAGGTCGGGAGACCCAGTACTTC	CASSPLAGGRETQYF
TRBV6-6	.	TRBJ2-5	TRBD1	TGTGCCAGCAGGGAGCCAGGGGGCAGGGAGACCCAGTACTTC	CASREPGGRETQYF